One and the same sample provided the 27 T cell receptor beta chains below, sequenced in a study of T cell responses to AZD1222 COVID-19 vaccine. The data were produced by immunoSEQ multiplex PCR, yet TCRdb's version contains in-frame clones alone and is incomplete. The sample has roughly 76,000 clones, roughly 88% seen once; the top ten hold approximately 10%. The source was peripheral blood, collected on day 0 of AZD1222 vaccination. The source of these receptors is an adult in good health.

This clone occurred once. The chain is built from TRBV3-1 (or the pseudogene TRBV3-2) and TRBJ1-5; no clear D. The CDR3 has 14 residues. V was clipped by 4 bases and J by 1 base, with 8 bases between them. Germline V gene data show CDR1 as LGHDT and CDR2 as YNNKEL (reference sequence). CDR3 sequence reads: CASSLDGSNQPQHF. In nucleotides, the CDR3 is TGTGCCAGCAGCCTAGACGGGAGCAATCAGCCCCAGCATTTT.

The rearrangement joins TRBV7-9 to TRBJ1-1, with D unclear. The CDR3 runs to 15 residues. V lost 9 bases and J 0 bases, leaving 17 bases between the germline ends. CDR1 is SEHNR and CDR2 is FQNEAQ in the germline V gene (reference sequence). The DNA of the CDR3 is TGTGCCAGTAATCCGGGAGATTACATGAACACTGAAGCTTTCTTT. Translation gives CASNPGDYMNTEAFF.

This clone appeared once. The chain has TRBV4-1 and TRBJ1-3; 9 nucleotides line up with TRBD1. The V gene's germline CDR1 is MGHRA and CDR2 YSYEKL. CDR3 length equals 21 residues. V was clipped by 3 bases and J by 4 bases; unmatched bases: 22. The CDR3: CASSHRHPGQGRRYAGNTIYF. CDR3 coding DNA: TGCGCCAGCAGCCACCGACACCCGGGACAGGGTCGTCGATATGCGGGAAACACCATATATTTT.

The chain joins TRBV28 to TRBJ1-5; the D is unclear. V lost 7 bases, J lost 4 bases, and 11 bases lay in between. The CDR3 runs to 13 residues. Germline values: CDR1 MDHEN, CDR2 SYDVKM. CDR3 in amino acids: CASNPSRNQPQHF. The DNA of the CDR3 is TGTGCCAGCAACCCTTCTCGGAATCAGCCCCAGCATTTT. Variable domain in full (rest from reference TRBV28 and TRBJ1-5): DVKVTQSSRYLVKRTGEKVFLECVQDMDHENMFWYRQDPGLGLRLIYFSYDVKMKEKGDIPEGYSVSREKKERFSLILESASTNQTSMYLCASNPSRNQPQHFGDGTRLSIL.

The rearrangement links TRBV19 to TRBJ1-1; 7 bases align to TRBD1. CDR1 is LNHDA and CDR2 is SQIVND in the germline V gene (reference sequence). V was clipped by 5 bases and J by 3 bases; unmatched bases: 3. This CDR3 region has 13 residues. The CDR3 DNA sequence: TGTGCCAGTAGTCCCAGGGGGGACACTGAAGCTTTCTTT. Its translation is CASSPRGDTEAFF.

The chain links TRBV5-5 to TRBJ1-4; TRBD1 agrees at 10 bases. The CDR3 extends over 15 amino acids. CDR1 and CDR2 (germline): SGHKS, YYEKEE (reference sequence). The V segment lost 4 bases and the J segment 8 bases; nucleotides outside the gene matches: 8. The chain's CDR3 is CASSPPRTGGEKLFF. In DNA form, the CDR3 reads TGTGCCAGCAGCCCTCCGCGGACAGGGGGGGAAAAACTGTTTTTT. The full variable domain, completed using reference TRBV5-5 and TRBJ1-4, is DAGVTQSPTHLIKTRGQQVTLRCSPISGHKSVSWYQQVLGQGPQFIFQYYEKEERGRGNFPDRFSARQFPNYSSELNVNALLLGDSALYLCASSPPRTGGEKLFFGSGTQLSVL.

Only one count was recorded for this clone. The chain employs TRBV5-4 and TRBJ1-2, with a weak D call TRBD1 (6 bases). The V end was cut by 3 bases, the J end by 3 bases, with 18 bases between. CDR1 and CDR2 from the germline V gene are SGHNT and YYREEE (reference sequence). There are 16 residues in the CDR3. The CDR3 nucleotides are TGTGCCAGCAGCTCGCTAAACAGGGACGCGTACTATGGCTACACCTTC. Translated, it gives CASSSLNRDAYYGYTF.

The DNA of the CDR3 is TGTGCCAGCAGTGAGACAGCAACTAATGAAAAACTGTTTTTT. It translates to CASSETATNEKLFF. The chain employs TRBV25-1 and TRBJ1-4, with D perhaps TRBD1 (5 bases). This CDR3 is built from 14 residues. V was pared by 3 bases and J by 0 bases, with 5 bases between. From germline, CDR1 is MGHDK and CDR2 SYGVNS.

This chain's CDR3 is CASNQARGASNEQFF. The CDR3 DNA follows: TGTGCCAGCAACCAAGCCCGGGGGGCGAGCAATGAGCAGTTCTTC. The genes are TRBV11-2 and TRBJ2-1, with D possibly being TRBD2 (7 bases). The germline CDR1 and CDR2 sequences are SGHAT and FQNNGV. The V end was cut by 7 bases, the J end by 6 bases, with 19 bases between. CDR3 length: 15 amino acids.

V usage is TRBV21-1 and J usage is TRBJ2-7; the table assigns TRBD2, which was not confirmed against the DNA. TRBV21-1 is termed a pseudogene. The CDR3 sequence is 15 residues long. This CDR3 reads CASSNRGTRLSWIYF. The CDR3 DNA reads as TGTGCCAGCAGCAACCGAGGGACTAGATTGTCTTGGATTTACTTC.

The CDR3 loop is CSVLTGENYGYTF. CDR3 sequence (DNA): TGCAGCGTTCTGACAGGGGAGAACTATGGCTACACCTTC. The chain joins TRBV29-1 to TRBJ1-2, with 8 bases fitting TRBD1. V lost 5 bases to trimming and J lost 2 bases; unmatched junction nucleotides: 4. CDR1 is SQVTM and CDR2 is ANQGSEA in the germline V gene. This CDR3 has 13 residues.

V is TRBV6-5 and J is TRBJ2-2; D gene uncertain. V lost 6 bases and J lost 1, with 9 bases in between. CDR3 length equals 14 residues. From germline, CDR1 is MNHEY and CDR2 SVGAGI. This chain's CDR3 is CASRLLQNTGELFF. Here the CDR3 DNA reads TGTGCCAGCAGGCTCTTACAGAACACCGGGGAGCTGTTTTTT.

V usage is TRBV5-6 and J usage is TRBJ2-7; D is ambiguous. The germline V gene has CDR1 SGHDT and CDR2 YYEEEE. The CDR3 runs 13 residues. V shed 0 bases and J shed 3 bases, with 7 bases lying between them. The CDR3 spells CASSLGLGYEQYV. The CDR3 DNA follows: TGTGCCAGCAGCTTGGGATTGGGCTACGAGCAGTACGTC.

CDR3 loop: CASSFPSAGELFF. In DNA, the CDR3 is TGCGCCAGCAGTTTCCCCTCAGCCGGGGAGCTGTTTTTT. J is TRBJ2-2 and V is TRBV5-1, with D uncertain. This CDR3 contains 13 residues. V was shortened by 5 bases and J by 6 bases, with 11 bases between the two germline ends. The germline V gene encodes CDR1 SGHRS and CDR2 YFSETQ.

CDR3 sequence: CASSKGGSGVSYEQYF. The CDR3 coding sequence is TGTGCCAGCAGCAAAGGGGGTAGCGGAGTTTCCTACGAGCAGTACTTC. V and J are TRBV21-1 and TRBJ2-7; the table gives TRBD2 as D, unverified against the DNA. TRBV21-1 is a known pseudogene. The CDR3 contains 16 residues.

V gene TRBV2 combines with J gene TRBJ2-1; 12 bases fit TRBD2. Looked up from germline, CDR1 is SNHLY and CDR2 is FYNNEI. The CDR3 runs 15 residues. The J segment lost 7 bases and the V segment lost 6 bases, leaving 7 bases of the junction unmatched. CDR3 in amino acids: CASRLAGGIHNEQFF. The CDR3 DNA is TGTGCCAGCAGACTAGCGGGAGGTATACATAATGAGCAGTTCTTC.

The table lists this clone with a count of one. The chain has TRBV3-1 (or the pseudogene TRBV3-2) and TRBJ1-2; D is unresolved. The V end was cut by 0 bases, the J end by 11 bases, with 16 bases between. The CDR3 is 14 residues long. Looked up from germline, CDR1 is LGHDT and CDR2 is YNNKEL (reference sequence). DNA of the CDR3: TGTGCCAGCAGCCAAGATCGACGGAGTTTAAGTTACACCTTC. Its translation: CASSQDRRSLSYTF.

The genes are TRBV4-2 and TRBJ1-1; the D is unclear. Between the trimmed V and J ends, which lost 1 base and 6 bases, there was a span of 9 bases. From germline, CDR1 is LGHNA and CDR2 YNFKEQ. The CDR3 covers 13 residues. CDR3 loop: CASSQAREPEAFF. The CDR3 bases are TGTGCCAGCAGCCAAGCGAGGGAGCCTGAAGCTTTCTTT.

This chain connects TRBV7-2 to TRBJ2-5; D is tentatively TRBD1 or TRBD2 (6 bases each). The CDR3 totals 16 residues. Germline V lookup: CDR1 SGHTA, CDR2 FQGNSA. V lost 4 bases, J lost 4 bases, and 19 bases lay in between. CDR3 sequence: CASSWGLAPEGETQYF. The DNA for the CDR3 is TGTGCCAGCAGCTGGGGGCTAGCGCCCGAGGGAGAGACCCAGTACTTC.

This clone has a count of ten or more. The chain recombines TRBV28 with TRBJ1-5; D perhaps matches TRBD1 (5 bases). V lost 1 base to trimming and J lost 7 bases, with 11 bases between them. Germline V gene sequence: CDR1 MDHEN, CDR2 SYDVKM. The CDR3 covers 14 residues. The CDR3 sequence: CASSLYGGGQPQHF. The CDR3 bases are TGTGCCAGCAGTTTATATGGCGGGGGACAGCCCCAGCATTTT.

The chain is built from TRBV19 and TRBJ1-5, with 8 bases that match TRBD1. Germline loops: CDR1 LNHDA, CDR2 SQIVND (reference sequence). J lost 4 bases, V lost 4 bases, and 9 bases had no gene match. The CDR3 sequence is 16 residues long. CDR3 nucleotide sequence: TGTGCCAGTAGTACTCAGCAGGGGGCGGAGAATCAGCCCCAGCATTTT. Amino acid sequence: CASSTQQGAENQPQHF.

The J gene is TRBJ1-2, the V gene TRBV19, with no clear D. The CDR3 contains 14 residues. CDR1 is LNHDA and CDR2 is SQIVND in the germline V gene (reference sequence). V lost 6 bases to trimming and J lost 3 bases, with 14 bases between them. The DNA of the CDR3 is TGTGCCAGTAGGCGACAAGTGGGAGACTATGGCTACACCTTC. Protein product: CASRRQVGDYGYTF.

The chain is built from TRBV28 and TRBJ2-3, with 9 bases fitting TRBD2. After removal of 2 bases from V and 2 bases from J, the junction contained 5 bases not matched to a gene. The germline V gene has CDR1 MDHEN and CDR2 SYDVKM. The CDR3 is 16 residues long. The CDR3 reads CASSLGASGNTDTQYF. The CDR3 region has the DNA TGTGCCAGCAGTTTAGGGGCTAGCGGGAACACAGATACGCAGTATTTT.

This chain uses TRBV11-2 with TRBJ2-1; 8 bases line up with TRBD1. V shed 5 bases and J 4 bases; nucleotides not matched to a gene: 13. Germline V CDR1 and CDR2: SGHAT, FQNNGV. The CDR3 runs to 17 residues. CDR3 sequence reads: CASSPRPGQGFYNEQFF. In DNA form, the CDR3 reads TGTGCCAGCAGCCCACGGCCCGGACAGGGCTTTTACAATGAGCAGTTCTTC.

The J gene is TRBJ2-7, the V gene TRBV4-1; tentatively, D is TRBD1 or TRBD2 (5 bases each). Germline assignment: CDR1 MGHRA and CDR2 YSYEKL. This CDR3 has 15 amino acids. Trimming took 1 base from V and 3 from J, leaving 13 bases between them. The CDR3 DNA reads as TGCGCCAGCAGCCAAGCAGAGCGGCAGGGCTACGAGCAGTACTTC. Its translation is CASSQAERQGYEQYF.

The gene calls are TRBV28 and TRBJ1-1; no reliable D call. The CDR3 consists of 12 residues. CDR1 and CDR2 (germline): MDHEN, SYDVKM. Trimming cost V 2 bases and J 4 bases, with 5 bases left between them. The CDR3 nucleotides read TGTGCCAGCAGTTTAGGGGTCACTGAAGCTTTCTTT. Residues: CASSLGVTEAFF.

This clone was counted only a few times. The sample carries other DNA sequences with the same CDR3. The chain has TRBV27 and TRBJ1-5; maybe TRBD1 (6 bases). From germline, CDR1 is MNHEY and CDR2 SMNVEV (reference sequence). The V and J ends lost 6 bases and 6 bases respectively, with 15 bases between them. This CDR3 is 14 amino acids long. This chain's CDR3 is CASRVRGEGQPQHF. The CDR3 coding sequence is TGTGCCAGCAGGGTAAGGGGGGAGGGTCAGCCCCAGCATTTT.